The clone carrying this T cell receptor (beta chain) was detected many times. The library was built from roughly 400 ng RNA with molecular barcoded adaptors for alpha/delta and beta/gamma chains. From the reads, TCRdb called clonotypes with MiXCR, one entry per CDR3 protein. The table records over 35,000 distinct CDR3 sequences, roughly an eighth of them present only once. The germline V gene has CDR1 LNHNV and CDR2 YYDKDF (reference sequence). The length of the CDR3 is 12 residues. V was pared by 0 bases and J by 5 bases, with 4 bases between. These data are taken from a study of read filtering for tumor transcriptome and immune sequencing. Study information: Transcriptome libraries were built from DNase-treated RNA.

This rearrangement joins TRBV15 to TRBJ2-5; no firm D call. Sequencing was performed on a population of CD138-negative cells sorted from bone marrow. This TCR was sampled from a donor aged 40 or over with multiple myeloma. CDR3 sequence (DNA): TGTGCCACCAGCAGAGATGCGGAGACCCAGTACTTC. It encodes CATSRDAETQYF.